Sequencing of this T cell receptor beta chain was carried out in a study of CD8 T cells in ankylosing spondylitis. Study outcomes and limitations: Significant enrichment of disease-linked clones was reportedly seen in matched ankylosing spondylitis synovial fluid.

Worth noting for this clonotype: Its antigen is unidentified.

For TCR beta, libraries came from quantitative 5'-RACE with molecular barcodes. MiXCR, run by TCRdb on the 5' RACE reads, gives a single entry per CDR3 protein. Here the sample spans around 130,000 distinct CDR3 sequences, roughly 6.6% being singletons. CDR3 size: 14 residues. Unmatched junction bases numbered 4, after V lost 7 bases and J lost 3 bases. The germline gives CDR1 KGHDR, CDR2 SFDVKD. The chain uses TRBV24-1 and TRBJ2-7; 11 nucleotides match TRBD1. Sequences were obtained from blood, either unsorted or a sorted T cell fraction (not recorded which). This sequence originates from a male donor with ankylosing spondylitis or in good health (not recorded which). CDR3: CATSPGTGGYEQYF. The CDR3 DNA follows: TGTGCCACCAGCCCCGGGACAGGGGGCTACGAGCAGTACTTC.